This section outlines one TCR beta chain sequence together with its context. Study processing details: Reference gene primer amplification gave estimated nucleated cell counts. TCRdb's copy holds only in-frame clones and misses some; the assay was immunoSEQ multiplex PCR. From that table come the V and J calls and clone size; the DNA was used to work out D and trimming. The sample contains over 45,000 clones, roughly 84% of which appear only once. The record originates from a study of blood T cell repertoires in COVID-19. Study as a whole: There were acute and convalescent COVID-19 samples, and they came from the United States, Italy and Spain. Sources were T cells, B-cell-depleted T cells, or PBMCs; the material itself was cDNA or gDNA.

V dropped 6 bases and J dropped 4 bases, with 12 bases sitting between them. Germline V lookup: CDR1 SGHNT, CDR2 YENEEA. CDR3 length equals 13 residues. The sample was peripheral blood. The receptor was isolated from a man aged 70-80 years with acute or convalescent COVID-19. The chain is built from TRBV11-3 and TRBJ2-5; tentatively, D is TRBD2 (6 bases). CDR3 region: CASSPHGGETQYF. The CDR3 DNA reads as TGTGCCAGCAGTCCTCACGGGGGAGAGACCCAGTACTTC.